The 29 T cell receptor beta chains below were found in one sample sequenced in a study of shared clonotypes between healthy human individuals. TCRdb keeps only in-frame clones here, not all; method: immunoSEQ multiplex PCR. The top ten hold about an eighth of the sample, which has about 490,000 clones, 70% to 80% seen once. The specimen was PBMCs. These receptors were obtained from a woman aged 40 to 49 in good health. Some clones in this sample may be carry-over from other donors' samples.

V usage is TRBV11-2 and J usage is TRBJ2-1; 10 nucleotides agree with TRBD2. Germline V gene lookup returns CDR1 SGHAT and CDR2 FQNNGV. V lost 0 bases, J lost 10 bases, and 9 bases stayed unmatched. There are 16 residues in the CDR3. CDR3 sequence reads: CASSLDGSGRAQEQFF. The CDR3 DNA sequence: TGTGCCAGCAGCTTAGACGGAAGCGGGAGGGCCCAGGAGCAGTTCTTC.

The chain combines TRBV19 with TRBJ2-7; D is possibly TRBD1 or TRBD2 (5 bases each). There are 16 residues in the CDR3. V was pared by 6 bases and J by 0 bases, with 18 bases between. The germline CDR1 and CDR2 sequences are LNHDA and SQIVND (reference sequence). The CDR3: CASSPTGLTNSYEQYF. In nucleotides, the CDR3 is TGTGCCAGTAGCCCTACGGGGCTAACCAACTCCTACGAGCAGTACTTC. The complete variable domain, with remaining parts taken from reference TRBV19 and TRBJ2-7, reads DGGITQSPKYLFRKEGQNVTLSCEQNLNHDAMYWYRQDPGQGLRLIYYSQIVNDFQKGDIAEGYSVSREKKESFPLTVTSAQKNPTAFYLCASSPTGLTNSYEQYFGPGTRLTVT.

This chain joins TRBV27 and TRBJ2-7, with D unresolved. The V gene's germline CDR1 is MNHEY and CDR2 SMNVEV (reference sequence). V shed 5 bases and J shed 6 bases, with 14 bases lying between them. The length of the CDR3 is 13 residues. CDR3 sequence (DNA): TGTGCCAGCAGTCCTGTGGTCATTTCCGAGCAGTACTTC. Its translation: CASSPVVISEQYF.

The chain recombines TRBV2 with TRBJ1-5; D might be TRBD1 (5 bases). The germline gives CDR1 SNHLY, CDR2 FYNNEI. Trimming pared 5 bases from V and 2 bases from J, leaving 10 bases between. CDR3 length equals 14 residues. The CDR3: CASSLGGGNQPQHF. CDR3 DNA: TGTGCCAGCAGTCTCGGGGGTGGCAATCAGCCCCAGCATTTT.

V gene TRBV4-2 combines with J gene TRBJ2-3; D unresolved. V dropped 0 bases and J dropped 1 base, with 8 bases sitting between them. The V gene's germline CDR1 is LGHNA and CDR2 YNFKEQ. The CDR3 is made up of 15 amino acids. The CDR3 spells CASSQDPSRTDTQYF. In DNA, the CDR3 is TGTGCCAGCAGCCAAGACCCTTCTCGCACAGATACGCAGTATTTT.

There are a few counts of this clone. The chain combines TRBV23-1 with TRBJ2-5; no firm D call. TRBV23-1 is marked as an open reading frame, function uncertain. This CDR3 is 14 amino acids long. V was shortened by 2 bases and J by 5 bases, with 12 bases between the two germline ends. CDR3 in DNA: TGCGCCAGCAGTCAAGCGGACGGTCGGGAGACCCAGTACTTC. Amino acid sequence: CASSQADGRETQYF.

The genes are TRBV13 and TRBJ1-3, with TRBD1 matching over 7 bases. V was clipped by 5 bases and J by 7 bases; unmatched bases: 5. CDR1 is PRHDT and CDR2 is FYEKMQ in the germline V gene (reference sequence). The CDR3 is 13 amino acids. The CDR3 nucleotides are TGTGCCAGCAGCCGAGACAGGGTCAACACCATATATTTT. Translation: CASSRDRVNTIYF.

Turning to this clone: This probably arose from a read error, given a far larger clone one base away. The V call is TRBV19, the J call TRBJ2-6, with 7 bases fitting TRBD1. The CDR3 contains 17 residues. The V and J ends lost 3 bases and 0 bases, in that order; junction bases with no gene match: 5. CDR1 LNHDA and CDR2 SQIVND come from the germline V gene (reference sequence). This chain's CDR3 is CASSISGQASGANVLTF. The CDR3 DNA follows: TGTGCCAGTAGTATTTCTGGACAGGCCTCTGGGGCCAACGTCCTGACTTTC.

This rearrangement joins TRBV6-1 to TRBJ2-3, with TRBD1 identical over 7 bases. This CDR3 region has 15 residues. CDR1 is MNHNS and CDR2 is SASEGT in the germline V gene. V gave up 4 bases and J gave up 5 bases; unmatched junction bases: 9. CDR3 in amino acids: CASSVTGARGDTQYF. As DNA, the CDR3 is TGTGCCAGCAGTGTTACAGGGGCCCGGGGAGATACGCAGTATTTT.

The chain uses TRBV7-3 and TRBJ2-1; 10 nucleotides match TRBD2. Trimming cost V 1 base and J 9 bases; bases outside gene matches: 6. Germline loops: CDR1 SGHTA, CDR2 FQGTGA. This CDR3 is built from 15 residues. CDR3 amino acids: CASSLILAGAGEQFF. For the CDR3, the DNA is TGTGCCAGCAGCTTAATCCTAGCGGGAGCGGGTGAGCAGTTCTTC.

The genes are TRBV2 and TRBJ2-3; D gene unclear. V was clipped by 6 bases and J by 6 bases, with 19 bases between them. The germline gives CDR1 SNHLY, CDR2 FYNNEI. CDR3 length: 15 amino acids. CDR3 sequence (DNA): TGTGCCAGCAGCAAATTCCGGGTTGCGACTGATACGCAGTATTTT. It encodes CASSKFRVATDTQYF.

This rearrangement joins TRBV28 to TRBJ1-3, with D perhaps matching TRBD1 (5 bases). Trimming cost V 4 bases and J 4 bases, with 11 bases left between them. The germline gives CDR1 MDHEN, CDR2 SYDVKM. The CDR3 loop spans 14 amino acids. CDR3 sequence: CASSYVGTGNTIYF. The CDR3 nucleotides read TGTGCCAGCAGTTATGTAGGGACGGGAAACACCATATATTTT.

The rearrangement uses TRBV18 and TRBJ1-5; TRBD1 matches at 7 bases. The V gene end was trimmed by 3 bases and the J gene end by 4 bases; junction bases not matched to a gene: 6. Germline assignment: CDR1 KGHSH and CDR2 LQKENI. The CDR3 covers 15 residues. The CDR3 bases are TGTGCCAGCTCACCGCAGACAGGGCAAAATCAGCCCCAGCATTTT. This translates into CASSPQTGQNQPQHF.

The chain joins TRBV30 to TRBJ1-5; the match to TRBD1 covers 7 bases. The germline V gene has CDR1 GTSNPN and CDR2 SVGIG (reference sequence). V gave up 0 bases and J gave up 6 bases; unmatched junction bases: 14. The CDR3 is 17 residues long. The CDR3 region has the DNA TGTGCCTGGAGTGTCCGGCAGGGGGTTCGGTTCACTCAGCCCCAGCATTTT. This codes for CAWSVRQGVRFTQPQHF.

The chain combines TRBV5-1 with TRBJ2-3; 10 bases match TRBD2. Germline V gene sequence: CDR1 SGHRS, CDR2 YFSETQ. This CDR3 is 16 amino acids long. V gave up 0 bases and J gave up 2 bases; unmatched junction bases: 3. CDR3 sequence reads: CASSLALAGTTDTQYF. The CDR3 DNA is TGCGCCAGCAGCTTGGCACTAGCGGGAACCACAGATACGCAGTATTTT.

The V call is TRBV30, the J call TRBJ1-1; perhaps TRBD1 as D (6 bases). CDR3 length: 12 residues. Trimming removed 4 bases from V and 11 bases from J, with 17 bases in between. Germline CDR1 reads GTSNPN; CDR2 reads SVGIG (reference sequence). CDR3 bases: TGTGCCTGGACCTCCTGGGGGGGGCGGGCTTTCTTT. It translates to CAWTSWGGRAFF.

This clone appeared a few times. The CDR3 region is CASIRGSQETQYF. The CDR3 DNA follows: TGTGCCAGCATCCGGGGCTCACAAGAGACCCAGTACTTC. The chain recombines TRBV2 with TRBJ2-5; either TRBD1 or TRBD2 may fit D (5 bases each). Germline V gene data show CDR1 as SNHLY and CDR2 as FYNNEI. Trimming shortened V by 7 bases and J by 2 bases, and 11 bases separated the two germline ends. This CDR3 comprises 13 residues.

This clone was observed a few times. The chain uses TRBV5-1 and TRBJ2-7, with D possibly being TRBD2 (6 bases). Trimming took off 8 bases at V and 2 bases at J, with 14 bases between the two ends. Looked up from germline, CDR1 is SGHRS and CDR2 is YFSETQ. The CDR3 consists of 13 residues. CDR3: CASADGGTYEQYF. In nucleotides, the CDR3 is TGCGCCAGTGCTGACGGGGGTACCTACGAGCAGTACTTC.

This chain joins TRBV7-3 and TRBJ2-2; TRBD2 might be the D (5 bases). Germline V gene sequence: CDR1 SGHTA, CDR2 FQGTGA. V was trimmed by 2 bases and J by 4 bases, leaving 5 bases between them. The CDR3 totals 13 residues. The chain's CDR3 is CASSLGSTGELFF. The CDR3 DNA sequence: TGTGCCAGCAGCTTAGGGAGCACCGGGGAGCTGTTTTTT.

V usage is TRBV30 and J usage is TRBJ1-6, with 8 bases identical to TRBD1. The CDR3 consists of 16 residues. Germline V gene data show CDR1 as GTSNPN and CDR2 as SVGIG (reference sequence). The V segment lost 5 bases and the J segment 0 bases; nucleotides outside the gene matches: 6. CDR3 DNA: TGTGCCTGGTCCCGGGACAGGCGCTCCTATAATTCACCCCTCCACTTT. Its protein product is CAWSRDRRSYNSPLHF.

To note about this clone: Germline is not matched at one junction end, which may reflect a read error. The gene calls are TRBV29-1 and TRBJ1-1, with 11 bases aligning to TRBD2. The J call may be mistaken, given a closer DNA end match to TRBJ2-1. Germline V gene sequence: CDR1 SQVTM, CDR2 ANQGSEA. The CDR3 is 14 amino acids. CDR3 loop: CSVQEASGGNEQFF. The DNA for the CDR3 is TGCAGCGTTCAAGAAGCTAGCGGGGGGAATGAGCAGTTCTTC.

The chain has TRBV30 and TRBJ2-2, with D tentatively TRBD2 (5 bases). The CDR3 covers 16 residues. Germline assignment: CDR1 GTSNPN and CDR2 SVGIG (reference sequence). V was trimmed by 0 bases and J by 0 bases, leaving 11 bases between them. This chain's CDR3 is CAWSVFRTSNTGELFF. CDR3 in DNA: TGTGCCTGGAGTGTATTTAGGACTTCGAACACCGGGGAGCTGTTTTTT.

The J gene is TRBJ1-2, the V gene TRBV7-3; D not certain. Germline values: CDR1 SGHTA, CDR2 FQGTGA. This CDR3 is built from 14 residues. The ends were cut back, 2 bases at V and 8 bases at J, with 15 bases in the middle. The CDR3 spells CASSLARDSQGYTF. The CDR3 DNA sequence: TGTGCCAGCAGCTTAGCGAGGGATTCGCAGGGCTACACCTTC.

The chain uses TRBV29-1 and TRBJ2-3, with 8 bases matching TRBD2. The germline V gene has CDR1 SQVTM and CDR2 ANQGSEA. This CDR3 comprises 14 residues. J was trimmed by 5 bases and V by 3 bases; bases with no gene match: 7. The CDR3, as DNA: TGCAGCGTTGAGCCCAGCGGGAGTGTAGATACGCAGTATTTT. It yields the protein CSVEPSGSVDTQYF.

The V and J genes are TRBV6-5 and TRBJ1-1, with a possible D match to TRBD1 (6 bases). This CDR3 has 14 residues. V dropped 4 bases and J dropped 6 bases, with 15 bases sitting between them. CDR1 and CDR2 (germline): MNHEY, SVGAGI. CDR3 region: CASSSRTGSPEAFF. The CDR3 DNA follows: TGTGCCAGCAGTTCCCGCACAGGGTCCCCTGAAGCTTTCTTT.

This clone has just one count. V and J are TRBV9 and TRBJ2-1, with D possibly matching TRBD2 (6 bases). Germline V gene sequence: CDR1 SGDLS, CDR2 YYNGEE. The V gene lost 0 bases and the J gene lost 1 base, with 11 bases spanning the gap. The CDR3 totals 16 residues. The CDR3 here is CASSVEAGPSYNEQFF. CDR3 DNA sequence: TGTGCCAGCAGCGTAGAGGCGGGACCGTCCTACAATGAGCAGTTCTTC.

The V gene is TRBV14, the J gene TRBJ2-7; 8 bases are a match to TRBD1. CDR1 is SGHDN and CDR2 is FVKESK in the germline V gene. V was pared by 1 base and J by 3 bases, with 2 bases of the junction left unmatched. This CDR3 is 14 amino acids long. The DNA of the CDR3 is TGTGCCAGCAGCCAAGGGACAGGGCACTACGAGCAGTACTTC. This encodes CASSQGTGHYEQYF.

The V gene is TRBV28, the J gene TRBJ2-7; possible D gene TRBD1, 6 bases. The CDR3 runs 14 residues. V was pared by 3 bases and J by 3 bases, with 12 bases between. Germline V CDR1 and CDR2: MDHEN, SYDVKM. The CDR3: CASSLQGQHYEQYF. CDR3 coding DNA: TGTGCCAGCAGTTTGCAAGGACAGCACTACGAGCAGTACTTC. Using reference TRBV28 and TRBJ2-7 for the parts outside the CDR3, the full variable domain is DVKVTQSSRYLVKRTGEKVFLECVQDMDHENMFWYRQDPGLGLRLIYFSYDVKMKEKGDIPEGYSVSREKKERFSLILESASTNQTSMYLCASSLQGQHYEQYFGPGTRLTVT.

This rearrangement joins TRBV19 to TRBJ1-5, with D perhaps matching TRBD1 (6 bases). The CDR3 is made up of 16 amino acids. V lost 7 bases, J lost 3 bases, and 19 bases lay in between. Germline V gives CDR1 LNHDA, CDR2 SQIVND (reference sequence). CDR3 in DNA: TGTGCCAGTACGGGACAATCGAGCTTATACAATCAGCCCCAGCATTTT. It is translated as CASTGQSSLYNQPQHF.